Below are 29 T cell receptor beta chains sequenced from a single sample in a study of cytomegalovirus exposure and HLA in healthy donors. The study ran its PCR with 60 Vbeta and 13 Jbeta primers. Profiling relied on immunoSEQ multiplex PCR, and the TCRdb table lists in-frame clones only, not all of them. Of 110,000 or so clones in the sample, about four fifths were seen once. Specimen: PBMCs. These receptors all stem from a woman aged 18-29 years in good health and CMV-seronegative.

The sample holds a few counts of this clone. V and J are TRBV6-5 and TRBJ2-7, with a weak D call TRBD2 (5 bases). CDR1 and CDR2 (germline): MNHEY, SVGAGI. The V gene lost 2 bases and the J gene lost 2 bases, with 7 bases spanning the gap. The CDR3 is 13 residues long. DNA of the CDR3: TGTGCCAGCAGTTACCCGGGGACCTACGAGCAGTACTTC. Amino acids: CASSYPGTYEQYF.

The rearrangement links TRBV30 to TRBJ1-6; 8 positions agree with TRBD1. CDR1 is GTSNPN, CDR2 SVGIG, per germline (reference sequence). V trimming: 5 bases; J trimming: 10 bases; junction bases outside the gene matches: 13. This CDR3 spans 15 amino acids. The CDR3, as DNA: TGTGCCTGGTCGTGGTGGCAGGGGGCGGGATCACCCCTCCACTTT. Residues: CAWSWWQGAGSPLHF.

The rearrangement joins TRBV4-2 to TRBJ2-7, with D perhaps matching TRBD1 (7 bases). Germline-derived CDR1 and CDR2 are LGHNA and YNFKEQ. This CDR3 spans 20 amino acids. The V and J ends lost 0 bases and 1 base respectively, with 25 bases between them. DNA for the CDR3: TGTGCCAGCAGCCAAGATCTAGCGATCAGGGCAGGGGGGAGTTCCTACGAGCAGTACTTC. Its translation is CASSQDLAIRAGGSSYEQYF.

CDR3 DNA sequence: TGTGCCAGCAGCCGAGGACAGGGGCTCAATCAGCCCCAGCATTTT. Translated: CASSRGQGLNQPQHF. This chain uses TRBV5-6 with TRBJ1-5, with TRBD1 identical over 9 bases. The CDR3 is made up of 15 amino acids. Germline-derived CDR1 and CDR2 are SGHDT and YYEEEE. With V trimmed by 4 bases and J by 3 bases, 5 bases remained unmatched.

This clone occurred once. Here the CDR3 reads CASRPAGFQPQHF. In DNA, the CDR3 is TGTGCCAGCAGACCAGCAGGGTTTCAGCCCCAGCATTTT. V gene TRBV2 combines with J gene TRBJ1-5; D might be TRBD1 (5 bases). The V and J ends lost 6 bases and 6 bases respectively, with 12 bases between them. The CDR3 has 13 amino acids. Germline V gene data show CDR1 as SNHLY and CDR2 as FYNNEI.

CDR3 sequence reads: CASSLGGSGQPQHF. CDR3 DNA sequence: TGTGCCAGCAGCTTAGGAGGGTCCGGTCAGCCCCAGCATTTT. The V gene is TRBV7-2, the J gene TRBJ1-5, with D uncertain. CDR1 and CDR2 from the germline V gene are SGHTA and FQGNSA. This CDR3 is built from 14 residues. Trimming pared 1 base from V and 6 bases from J, leaving 10 bases between.

The genes are TRBV11-2 and TRBJ2-1, with TRBD2 matching 7 bases. Germline lookup yields CDR1 SGHAT and CDR2 FQNNGV. CDR3 size: 16 residues. The trim removed 5 bases at V and 0 bases at J, leaving 7 bases unmatched. DNA for the CDR3: TGTGCCAGCAGCCCTAGCGGTGGGAGCTCCTACAATGAGCAGTTCTTC. Amino acids: CASSPSGGSSYNEQFF.

The V and J genes are TRBV6-5 and TRBJ1-2; unclear D gene. The germline CDR1 and CDR2 sequences are MNHEY and SVGAGI. The CDR3 sequence is 14 residues long. V shed 6 bases and J shed 5 bases, with 16 bases lying between them. In nucleotides, the CDR3 is TGTGCCAGCAGAGACCGGGTCCCAATATATGGCTACACCTTC. This encodes CASRDRVPIYGYTF.

The V gene is TRBV7-8, the J gene TRBJ2-1; D possibly corresponds to TRBD1 (5 bases). Deletions cut 3 bases from V and 7 bases from J, with 10 bases between. The CDR3 is 13 residues long. CDR1 is SGHVS, CDR2 FQNEAQ, per germline. CDR3 sequence (DNA): TGTGCCAGCAGCTTTAGAAAGGGGAATGAGCAGTTCTTC. Encoded protein: CASSFRKGNEQFF.

On this clone: The same CDR3 can be traced to other DNA sequences in this sample. J is TRBJ1-5 and V is TRBV18, with TRBD1 identical over 8 bases. The CDR3 is 15 residues long. Germline CDR1 KGHSH, CDR2 LQKENI. The junction had 4 bases not matched to a gene; V was cut back by 2 bases and J by 4 bases. The CDR3 nucleotides are TGTGCCAGCTCACCAGCGGGACAGGCGAATCAGCCCCAGCATTTT. It specifies CASSPAGQANQPQHF.

The rearrangement uses TRBV11-2 and TRBJ2-1; D may be TRBD2 (6 bases). Per the germline V gene, CDR1 is SGHAT and CDR2 is FQNNGV. V lost 4 bases and J lost 9, with 7 bases in between. This CDR3 spans 11 amino acids. CDR3 protein: CASSWRGEQFF. The DNA of the CDR3 is TGTGCCAGCAGCTGGCGGGGTGAGCAGTTCTTC. The whole variable domain, filled in from reference TRBV11-2 and TRBJ2-1, reads EAGVAQSPRYKIIEKRQSVAFWCNPISGHATLYWYQQILGQGPKLLIQFQNNGVVDDSQLPKDRFSAERLKGVDSTLKIQPAKLEDSAVYLCASSWRGEQFFGPGTRLTVL.

The rearrangement uses TRBV19 and TRBJ2-7, with 10 positions matching TRBD2. With 0 bases clipped from V and 5 bases from J, the junction kept 7 bases outside the gene matches. CDR3 length: 16 amino acids. Germline CDR1 is LNHDA and CDR2 is SQIVND (reference sequence). The chain's CDR3 is CASSIETLAGDDEQYF. CDR3 DNA: TGTGCCAGTAGTATAGAGACCCTAGCGGGAGACGACGAGCAGTACTTC.

This rearrangement joins TRBV27 to TRBJ2-7; 10 bases fit TRBD2. Trimming removed 3 bases from V and 3 bases from J; junction bases left unmatched: 5. The CDR3 is 15 residues long. CDR1 is MNHEY and CDR2 is SMNVEV in the germline V gene (reference sequence). In DNA form, the CDR3 reads TGTGCCAGCAGTTTGGGACTAGCGCTTAACTACGAGCAGTACTTC. Protein sequence: CASSLGLALNYEQYF.

The chain uses TRBV18 and TRBJ1-1; TRBD1 matches at 9 bases. V shed 4 bases, J shed 1 base, and the junction held 7 bases outside the gene matches. Germline CDR1 is KGHSH and CDR2 is LQKENI. This CDR3 region has 16 residues. The CDR3 loop reads CASSLRQGETNTEAFF. CDR3 nucleotides: TGTGCCAGCTCACTACGACAGGGGGAAACGAACACTGAAGCTTTCTTT. The whole variable domain, filled in from reference TRBV18 and TRBJ1-1, reads NAGVMQNPRHLVRRRGQEARLRCSPMKGHSHVYWYRQLPEEGLKFMVYLQKENIIDESGMPKERFSAEFPKEGPSILRIQQVVRGDSAAYFCASSLRQGETNTEAFFGQGTRLTVV.

The chain carries TRBV11-2 and TRBJ2-3, with D hard to call. The V gene's germline CDR1 is SGHAT and CDR2 FQNNGV. The V end lost 7 bases, the J end lost 2 bases, and 10 bases lay between the germline ends. The CDR3 is 13 residues long. CDR3 amino acids: CASTPPLTDTQYF. The CDR3 region has the DNA TGTGCCAGCACCCCCCCACTCACAGATACGCAGTATTTT.

This clone was counted a single time. The genes are TRBV6-1 and TRBJ2-1; perhaps TRBD2 as D (5 bases). CDR3 size: 12 residues. Germline CDR1 is MNHNS and CDR2 is SASEGT. V shed 6 bases and J shed 10 bases, with 13 bases lying between them. CDR3 amino acids: CASRPGSQEQFF. CDR3 DNA sequence: TGTGCCAGCAGACCGGGATCTCAAGAGCAGTTCTTC.

The chain uses TRBV6-5 and TRBJ1-2, with a tentative D call TRBD1 (5 bases). CDR3 length: 13 residues. CDR1 and CDR2 from the germline V gene are MNHEY and SVGAGI. Trimming shortened V by 6 bases and J by 9 bases, and 17 bases separated the two germline ends. The CDR3 DNA sequence: TGTGCCAGCAGCCGAGGACATCCCCAAAGCTACACCTTC. As protein: CASSRGHPQSYTF.

This clone has only one observation. The junction departs from the called germline gene at one end, perhaps through a read error. CDR3 nucleotide sequence: TGCGCCAGCAGCTTGGCCGGTGGGAGGGTCTCTGGGGCCAACGGCCTGACTTTC. It translates to CASSLAGGRVSGANGLTF. V usage is TRBV5-1 and J usage is TRBJ2-6, with 7 bases matching TRBD2. The CDR3 length is 18 residues. Germline loops: CDR1 SGHRS, CDR2 YFSETQ.

This chain joins TRBV7-2 and TRBJ1-1; 7 bases match TRBD1. Germline CDR1 reads SGHTA; CDR2 reads FQGNSA. The CDR3 has 13 residues. V gave up 3 bases and J gave up 5 bases; unmatched junction bases: 3. CDR3 nucleotide sequence: TGTGCCAGCAGCTTGACAGGGAGGACTGAAGCTTTCTTT. Translating gives CASSLTGRTEAFF.

The chain is built from TRBV6-1 and TRBJ1-5, with TRBD1 as a possible D gene (5 bases). This CDR3 region has 15 residues. V was trimmed by 5 bases and J by 0 bases, leaving 11 bases between them. Germline CDR1 is MNHNS and CDR2 is SASEGT. The CDR3 DNA reads as TGTGCCAGCAGTCGCGACAGAAATAGCAATCAGCCCCAGCATTTT. This encodes CASSRDRNSNQPQHF.

V and J are TRBV4-1 and TRBJ2-1; 9 bases map to TRBD2. In germline, CDR1 is MGHRA, CDR2 YSYEKL. V dropped 3 bases and J dropped 4; count of bases not matched to a gene: 7. This CDR3 has 16 residues. This CDR3 is CASSHRQTSGYNEQFF. CDR3 DNA sequence: TGCGCCAGCAGCCACCGACAGACTAGCGGATACAATGAGCAGTTCTTC.

The V call is TRBV6-5, the J call TRBJ2-7; weak D call: TRBD2 (5 bases). The V end lost 0 bases, the J end lost 2 bases, and 8 bases lay between the germline ends. CDR1 and CDR2 from the germline V gene are MNHEY and SVGAGI. The CDR3 covers 14 residues. The CDR3 coding sequence is TGTGCCAGCAGTTACTCCAATAGCGCCTACGAGCAGTACTTC. Residues: CASSYSNSAYEQYF.

The chain recombines TRBV5-1 with TRBJ1-3, with 10 nucleotides matching TRBD1. Germline CDR1 and CDR2: SGHRS and YFSETQ. The V and J ends lost 3 bases and 2 bases, in that order; junction bases with no gene match: 5. There are 16 residues in the CDR3. CDR3 sequence: CASSWGQGSAGNTIYF. For the CDR3, the DNA is TGCGCCAGCAGCTGGGGACAGGGGAGCGCTGGAAACACCATATATTTT.

This clone was recorded only once. The gene calls are TRBV30 and TRBJ1-5, with D possibly TRBD1 on 5 matching bases. Germline assignment: CDR1 GTSNPN and CDR2 SVGIG (reference sequence). CDR3 size: 14 residues. V shed 4 bases and J shed 0 bases, with 10 bases lying between them. The CDR3 region is CAWTRQYSNQPQHF. DNA for the CDR3: TGTGCCTGGACTCGACAGTATAGCAATCAGCCCCAGCATTTT.

The chain recombines TRBV18 with TRBJ1-1; D is uncertain. The CDR3 sequence is 16 residues long. CDR1 is KGHSH, CDR2 LQKENI, per germline. V was clipped by 0 bases and J by 2 bases, with 13 bases between them. CDR3 DNA: TGTGCCAGCTCACCACCGGTCGGGGTCCCCAACACTGAAGCTTTCTTT. Encoded protein: CASSPPVGVPNTEAFF. The entire variable domain, with the rest obtained from reference TRBV18 and TRBJ1-1, is as follows: NAGVMQNPRHLVRRRGQEARLRCSPMKGHSHVYWYRQLPEEGLKFMVYLQKENIIDESGMPKERFSAEFPKEGPSILRIQQVVRGDSAAYFCASSPPVGVPNTEAFFGQGTRLTVV.

The chain employs TRBV6-5 and TRBJ1-3; 9 bases match TRBD1. With V trimmed by 2 bases and J by 4 bases, 6 bases remained unmatched. CDR1 and CDR2 (germline): MNHEY, SVGAGI. The CDR3 length is 16 residues. This CDR3 reads CASSYTGTGHGNTIYF. The CDR3 region has the DNA TGTGCCAGCAGTTACACAGGGACAGGGCACGGAAACACCATATATTTT.

The sample holds a few counts of this clone. The chain carries TRBV18 and TRBJ1-1, with D possibly being TRBD1 (5 bases). V lost 6 bases and J lost 0, with 14 bases in between. CDR3 length: 15 amino acids. Germline CDR1 KGHSH, CDR2 LQKENI. CDR3 nucleotide sequence: TGTGCCAGCTCGCCTCCCGGAGGGGTGAACACTGAAGCTTTCTTT. It yields the protein CASSPPGGVNTEAFF. Using reference TRBV18 and TRBJ1-1 for the parts outside the CDR3, the full variable domain is NAGVMQNPRHLVRRRGQEARLRCSPMKGHSHVYWYRQLPEEGLKFMVYLQKENIIDESGMPKERFSAEFPKEGPSILRIQQVVRGDSAAYFCASSPPGGVNTEAFFGQGTRLTVV.

This clone was found a few times. The CDR3 DNA is TGTGCCAGCATGGGATTTGGGGAGGTCACAGATACGCAGTATTTT. Protein product: CASMGFGEVTDTQYF. This chain links TRBV6-6 with TRBJ2-3, with TRBD2 as a possible D gene (6 bases). CDR3 length equals 15 residues. CDR1 MNHNY and CDR2 SVGAGI come from the germline V gene (reference sequence). Deletions cut 7 bases from V and 2 bases from J, with 16 bases between.

The CDR3 bases are TGTGCCAGCAGGGCCCCCGGGACTAAAGAGACCCAGTACTTC. Amino acids: CASRAPGTKETQYF. V and J are TRBV7-9 and TRBJ2-5; TRBD2 aligns across 7 bases. CDR1 and CDR2 from the germline V gene are SEHNR and FQNEAQ (reference sequence). V shed 6 bases and J 3 bases; nucleotides not matched to a gene: 7. The CDR3 sequence is 14 residues long.